This record concerns one TCR beta chain sequence. V was clipped by 5 bases and J by 4 bases, with 6 bases between them. CDR3 length equals 13 residues. Germline CDR1 MNHEY, CDR2 SMNVEV (reference sequence). These data come from a study of graft-versus-host responses after intestinal transplantation. TCRdb's table, derived via immunoSEQ multiplex PCR, lists solely in-frame clones and lacks some. The table records approximately 58,000 clones, around nine tenths of them present only once. The sequenced sample was PBMCs, obtained about 120 days after intestinal transplantation. This sequence originates from a human patient who received an intestinal transplant, so some T cells may come from the graft donor. The chain joins TRBV27 to TRBJ1-6; D call uncertain. The DNA for the CDR3 is TGTGCCAGCAGTACGCCGTATAATTCACCCCTCCACTTT. Protein: CASSTPYNSPLHF.